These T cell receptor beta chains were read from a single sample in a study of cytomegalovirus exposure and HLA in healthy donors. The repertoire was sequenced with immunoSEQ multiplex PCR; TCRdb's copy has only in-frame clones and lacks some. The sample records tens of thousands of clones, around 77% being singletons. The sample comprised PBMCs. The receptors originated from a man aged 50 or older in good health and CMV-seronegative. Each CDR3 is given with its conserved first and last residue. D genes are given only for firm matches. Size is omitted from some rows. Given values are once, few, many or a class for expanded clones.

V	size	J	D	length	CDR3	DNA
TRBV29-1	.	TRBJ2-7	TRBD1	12	CSVRQGPYEQYF	TGCAGCGTGCGACAGGGCCCCTACGAGCAGTACTTC
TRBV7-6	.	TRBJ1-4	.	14	CASSRQPTNEKLFF	TGTGCCAGCAGCCGACAACCAACTAATGAAAAACTGTTTTTT
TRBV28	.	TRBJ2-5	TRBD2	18	CASSQKTSGGNRRETQYF	TGTGCCAGCAGTCAAAAGACTAGCGGGGGGAACAGACGTGAGACCCAGTACTTC
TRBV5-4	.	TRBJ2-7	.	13	CASSQTLSYEQYF	TGTGCCAGCAGCCAAACCCTCAGCTACGAGCAGTACTTC
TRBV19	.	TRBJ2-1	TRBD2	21	CASSIMQGTAGGHQSYNEQFF	TGTGCCAGTAGTATAATGCAGGGAACAGCGGGAGGGCACCAGAGCTACAATGAGCAGTTCTTC
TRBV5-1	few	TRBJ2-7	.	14	CASSLGLEGDEQYF	TGCGCCAGCAGCTTGGGGCTAGAGGGAGACGAGCAGTACTTC
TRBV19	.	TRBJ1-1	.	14	CASSADRLNTEAFF	TGTGCCAGTAGTGCTGACAGATTGAACACTGAAGCTTTCTTT
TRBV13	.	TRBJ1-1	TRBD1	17	CASSIRSGTGSYTEAFF	TGTGCCAGCAGCATACGCTCCGGGACAGGGAGTTACACTGAAGCTTTCTTT
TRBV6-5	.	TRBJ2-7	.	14	CATIPRAASYEQYF	TGTGCCACCATCCCCCGAGCGGCCTCCTACGAGCAGTACTTC
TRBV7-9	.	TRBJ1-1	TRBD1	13	CASSLGTEAEAFF	TGTGCCAGCAGCCTCGGGACAGAGGCTGAAGCTTTCTTT
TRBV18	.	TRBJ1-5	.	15	CASSLRGGPHQPQHF	TGTGCCAGCTCACTCCGGGGGGGGCCTCATCAGCCCCAGCATTTT
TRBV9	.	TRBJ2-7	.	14	CASSVGFSRSEQYF	TGTGCCAGCAGCGTCGGTTTCAGTCGGAGCGAGCAGTACTTC
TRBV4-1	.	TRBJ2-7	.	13	CASSQERGYEQYF	TGCGCCAGCAGCCAAGAGCGCGGGTACGAGCAGTACTTC
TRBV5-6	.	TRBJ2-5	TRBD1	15	CASSFWSTGRKTQYF	TGTGCCAGCAGCTTTTGGTCGACAGGGCGAAAGACCCAGTACTTC
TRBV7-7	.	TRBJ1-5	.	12	CASSLLGGPQHF	TGTGCTAGCAGCCTCCTTGGCGGGCCCCAGCATTTT
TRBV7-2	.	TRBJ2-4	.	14	CASSPTPRHNIQYF	TGTGCCAGCAGCCCGACACCTCGGCATAACATTCAGTACTTC
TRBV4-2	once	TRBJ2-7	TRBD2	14	CASSQSGTSYEQYF	TGTGCCAGCAGCCAATCCGGGACTAGCTACGAGCAGTACTTC
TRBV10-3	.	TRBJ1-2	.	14	CAISESTRGGGYTF	TGTGCCATCAGTGAGTCGACTCGAGGGGGTGGCTACACCTTC
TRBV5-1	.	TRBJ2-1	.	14	CASSRTGQYNEQFF	TGCGCCAGCAGCAGAACGGGACAATACAATGAGCAGTTCTTC
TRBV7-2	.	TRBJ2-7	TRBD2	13	CASSLRGVGEQYF	TGTGCCAGCAGCTTACGGGGGGTCGGGGAGCAGTACTTC
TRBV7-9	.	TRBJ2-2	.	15	CASSPGTLGIGELFF	TGTGCCAGCAGCCCCGGGACTCTAGGGATCGGGGAGCTGTTTTTT
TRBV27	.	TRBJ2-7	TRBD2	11	CEGSGNHEQYF	TGTGAGGGAAGCGGGAACCACGAGCAGTACTTC
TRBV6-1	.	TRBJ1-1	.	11	CASRSSTEAFF	TGTGCCAGCAGATCGTCCACTGAAGCTTTCTTT
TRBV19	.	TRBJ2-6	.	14	CASKGVAGANVLTF	TGTGCCAGCAAGGGGGTTGCTGGGGCCAACGTCCTGACTTTC
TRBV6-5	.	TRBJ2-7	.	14	CASSGSGTGSEQYF	TGTGCCAGCAGTGGATCCGGGACCGGGAGTGAGCAGTACTTC
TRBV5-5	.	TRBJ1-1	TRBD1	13	CASSLQGRTEAFF	TGTGCCAGCAGCTTACAGGGGAGGACTGAAGCTTTCTTT
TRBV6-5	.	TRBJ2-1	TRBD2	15	CASAPTSGRVGEQFF	TGTGCCAGCGCACCGACTAGCGGGAGGGTTGGTGAGCAGTTCTTC
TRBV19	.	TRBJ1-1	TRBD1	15	CASRDKGQANTEAFF	TGTGCCAGTAGGGATAAGGGACAGGCGAACACTGAAGCTTTCTTT
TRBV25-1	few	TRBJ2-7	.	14	CASSEYTRESEQYF	TGTGCCAGCAGTGAATATACTAGGGAAAGCGAGCAGTACTTC
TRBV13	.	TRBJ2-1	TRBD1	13	CASSFDRGNEQFF	TGTGCCAGCAGCTTCGACAGGGGTAATGAGCAGTTCTTC
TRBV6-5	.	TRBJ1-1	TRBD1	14	CASRTGVRNTEAFF	TGTGCCAGCAGGACAGGGGTGAGGAACACTGAAGCTTTCTTT
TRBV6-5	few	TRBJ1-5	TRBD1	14	CASRTGFGNQPQHF	TGTGCCAGCAGGACAGGGTTCGGCAATCAGCCCCAGCATTTT
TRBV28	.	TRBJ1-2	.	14	CASSLQGSIYGYTF	TGTGCCAGCAGTTTACAGGGATCCATCTATGGCTACACCTTC
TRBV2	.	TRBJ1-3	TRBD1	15	CASRGTDFSGNTIYF	TGTGCCAGCAGGGGGACAGACTTCTCTGGAAACACCATATATTTT
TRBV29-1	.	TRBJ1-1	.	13	CSVETNMGVRAFF	TGCAGCGTTGAAACAAACATGGGAGTCAGAGCTTTCTTT
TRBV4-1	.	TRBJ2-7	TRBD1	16	CASSQRQTGAHYEQYF	TGCGCCAGCAGCCAACGGCAGACAGGGGCGCATTACGAGCAGTACTTC
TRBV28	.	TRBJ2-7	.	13	CASSLGRAYEQYF	TGTGCCAGCAGTTTAGGCAGGGCCTACGAGCAGTACTTC
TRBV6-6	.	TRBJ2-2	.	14	CASKGGLNTGELFF	TGTGCCAGCAAGGGGGGGCTGAACACCGGGGAGCTGTTTTTT
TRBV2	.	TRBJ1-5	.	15	CASSGPLASGQPQHF	TGTGCCAGCAGTGGGCCCCTGGCCTCTGGTCAGCCCCAGCATTTT
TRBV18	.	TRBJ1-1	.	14	CASSPRTANTEAFF	TGTGCCAGCTCACCAAGGACAGCGAACACTGAAGCTTTCTTT
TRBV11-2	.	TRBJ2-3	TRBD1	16	CASSSLLGQGGDTQYF	TGTGCCAGCAGCTCCTTGTTGGGACAGGGGGGAGATACGCAGTATTTT
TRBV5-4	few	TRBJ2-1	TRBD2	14	CASTGQREVNEQFF	TGTGCCAGCACCGGACAGCGGGAGGTCAATGAGCAGTTCTTC
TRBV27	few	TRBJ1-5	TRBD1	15	CASSAGQIGDQPQHF	TGTGCCAGCTCCGCGGGACAGATCGGGGATCAGCCCCAGCATTTT
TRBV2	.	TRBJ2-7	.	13	CASSSQTGSEQYF	TGTGCCAGCAGTAGCCAGACAGGATCCGAGCAGTACTTC
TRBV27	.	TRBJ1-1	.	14	CASRGDRPNTEAFF	TGTGCCAGCAGGGGTGACAGACCGAACACTGAAGCTTTCTTT
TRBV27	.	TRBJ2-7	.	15	CASSFQPGASYEQYF	TGTGCCAGCAGTTTCCAACCAGGGGCCTCCTACGAGCAGTACTTC
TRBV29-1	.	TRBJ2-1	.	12	CSVDLAPVQQFF	TGCAGCGTTGACCTAGCGCCTGTTCAGCAGTTCTTC
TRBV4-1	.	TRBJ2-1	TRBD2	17	CASSPPERLAAVNEQFF	TGCGCCAGCAGCCCTCCCGAAAGACTAGCGGCAGTCAATGAGCAGTTCTTC
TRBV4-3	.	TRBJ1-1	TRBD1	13	CASRRQGVTEAFF	TGCGCCAGCAGACGACAGGGGGTCACTGAAGCTTTCTTT
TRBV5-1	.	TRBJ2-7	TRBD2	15	CASSLELAGGNEQYF	TGCGCCAGCAGCTTGGAGCTAGCGGGAGGGAACGAGCAGTACTTC
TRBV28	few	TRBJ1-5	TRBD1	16	CASSLRDRGPREPQHF	TGTGCCAGCAGTTTACGGGACAGGGGGCCCAGGGAGCCCCAGCATTTT